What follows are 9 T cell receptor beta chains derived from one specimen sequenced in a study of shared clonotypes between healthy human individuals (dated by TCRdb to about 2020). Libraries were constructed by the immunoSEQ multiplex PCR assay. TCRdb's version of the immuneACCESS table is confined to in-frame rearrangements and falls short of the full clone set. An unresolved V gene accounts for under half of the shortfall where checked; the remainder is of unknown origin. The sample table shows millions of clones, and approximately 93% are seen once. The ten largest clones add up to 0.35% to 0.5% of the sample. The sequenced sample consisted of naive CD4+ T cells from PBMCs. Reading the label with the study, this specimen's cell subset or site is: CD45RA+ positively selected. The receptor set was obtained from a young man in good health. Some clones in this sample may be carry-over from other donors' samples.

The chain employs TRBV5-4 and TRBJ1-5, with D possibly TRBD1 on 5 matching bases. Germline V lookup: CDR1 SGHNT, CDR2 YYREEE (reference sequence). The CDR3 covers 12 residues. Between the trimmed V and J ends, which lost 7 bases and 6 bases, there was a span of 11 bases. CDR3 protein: CASLQGSQPQHF. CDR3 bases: TGTGCCAGCCTTCAGGGTAGTCAGCCCCAGCATTTT.

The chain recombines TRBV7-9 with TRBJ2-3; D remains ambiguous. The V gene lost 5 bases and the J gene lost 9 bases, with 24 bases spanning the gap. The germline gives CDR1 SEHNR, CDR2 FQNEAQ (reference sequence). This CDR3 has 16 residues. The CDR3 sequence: CASSHGPSEIGDTQYF. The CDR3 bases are TGTGCCAGCAGCCACGGGCCTTCCGAGATAGGAGACACGCAGTATTTT. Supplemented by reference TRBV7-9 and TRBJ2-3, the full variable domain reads DTGVSQNPRHKITKRGQNVTFRCDPISEHNRLYWYRQTLGQGPEFLTYFQNEAQLEKSRLLSDRFSAERPKGSFSTLEIQRTEQGDSAMYLCASSHGPSEIGDTQYFGPGTRLTVL.

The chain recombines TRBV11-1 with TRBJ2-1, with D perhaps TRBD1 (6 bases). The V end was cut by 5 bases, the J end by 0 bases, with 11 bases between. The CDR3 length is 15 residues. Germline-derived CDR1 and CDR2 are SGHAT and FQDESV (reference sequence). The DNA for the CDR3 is TGTGCCAGCAGCCCGGACAGAAGCTCCTACAATGAGCAGTTCTTC. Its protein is CASSPDRSSYNEQFF.

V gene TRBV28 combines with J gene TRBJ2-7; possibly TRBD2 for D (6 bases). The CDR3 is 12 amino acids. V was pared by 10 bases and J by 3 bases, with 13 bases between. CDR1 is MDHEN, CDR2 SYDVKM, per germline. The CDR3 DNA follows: TGTGCCACCTTGTCGGGGGTCTACGAGCAGTACTTC. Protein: CATLSGVYEQYF.

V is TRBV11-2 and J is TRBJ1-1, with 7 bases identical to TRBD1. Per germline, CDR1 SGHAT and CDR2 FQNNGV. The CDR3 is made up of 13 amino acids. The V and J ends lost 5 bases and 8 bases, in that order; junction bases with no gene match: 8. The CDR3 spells CASSLGQVGEAFF. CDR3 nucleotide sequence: TGTGCCAGCAGCCTTGGACAGGTTGGGGAAGCTTTCTTT.

CDR3: CASSLAIRGLGDNEQFF. CDR3 coding DNA: TGTGCCAGCAGCTTAGCGATAAGGGGCTTGGGTGACAATGAGCAGTTCTTC. The chain employs TRBV7-9 and TRBJ2-1, with D maybe TRBD1 (5 bases). The CDR3 is 17 residues long. Looked up from germline, CDR1 is SEHNR and CDR2 is FQNEAQ (reference sequence). Trimming took 0 bases from V and 5 from J, leaving 17 bases between them.

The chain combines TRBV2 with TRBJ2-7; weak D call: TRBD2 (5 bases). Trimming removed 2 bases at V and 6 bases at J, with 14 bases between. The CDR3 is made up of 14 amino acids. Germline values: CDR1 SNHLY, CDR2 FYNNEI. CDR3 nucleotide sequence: TGTGCCAGCAGTGAACTGAGGGATTCCGGCGAGCAGTACTTC. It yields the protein CASSELRDSGEQYF.

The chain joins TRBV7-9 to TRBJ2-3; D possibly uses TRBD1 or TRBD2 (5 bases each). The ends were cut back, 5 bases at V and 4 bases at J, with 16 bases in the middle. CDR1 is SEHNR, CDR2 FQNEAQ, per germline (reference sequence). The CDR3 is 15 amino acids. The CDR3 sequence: CASSHGQGRADTQYF. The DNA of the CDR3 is TGTGCCAGCAGCCATGGTCAGGGACGGGCAGATACGCAGTATTTT.

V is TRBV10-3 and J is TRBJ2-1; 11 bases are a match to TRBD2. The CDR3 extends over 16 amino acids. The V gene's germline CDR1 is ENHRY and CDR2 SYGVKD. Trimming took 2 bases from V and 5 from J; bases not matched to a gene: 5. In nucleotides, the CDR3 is TGTGCCATCAGTGAGGGTCGACTAGCGGGAAACAATGAGCAGTTCTTC. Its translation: CAISEGRLAGNNEQFF.